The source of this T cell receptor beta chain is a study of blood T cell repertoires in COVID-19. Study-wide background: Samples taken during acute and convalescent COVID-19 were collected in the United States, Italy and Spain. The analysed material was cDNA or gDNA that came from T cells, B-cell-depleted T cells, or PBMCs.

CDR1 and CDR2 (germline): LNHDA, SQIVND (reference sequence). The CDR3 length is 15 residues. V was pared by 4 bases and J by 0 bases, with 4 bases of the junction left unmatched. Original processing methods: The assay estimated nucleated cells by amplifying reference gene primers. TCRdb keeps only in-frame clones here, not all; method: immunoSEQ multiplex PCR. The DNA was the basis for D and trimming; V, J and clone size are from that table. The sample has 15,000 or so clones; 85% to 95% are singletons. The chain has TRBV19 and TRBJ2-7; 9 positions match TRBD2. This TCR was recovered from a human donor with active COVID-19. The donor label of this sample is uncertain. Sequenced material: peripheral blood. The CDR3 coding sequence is TGTGCCAGTAGTAAATTAGCGGGGGACTCCTACGAGCAGTACTTC. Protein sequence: CASSKLAGDSYEQYF.